Each of the 2 T cell receptor beta chains below was sequenced from the same sample in a study of cytomegalovirus exposure and HLA in healthy donors (dated by TCRdb to about 2017). The protocol used for the library was the immunoSEQ multiplex PCR assay. TCRdb's version of the immuneACCESS table is confined to in-frame rearrangements and falls short of the full clone set. An unresolved V gene accounts for under half of the shortfall where checked; the remainder is of unknown origin. The sample data list fewer than 100,000 clones, and 94% of these were observed just once. The ten top clones hold less than 2.5% of the sample. Sequenced sample: PBMCs. These receptors were taken from a woman younger than 35 in good health and CMV-seronegative.

The V call is TRBV19, the J call TRBJ2-2; 8 bases match TRBD2. Trimming took 6 bases from V and 5 from J; bases not matched to a gene: 11. The CDR3 has 16 residues. CDR1 is LNHDA and CDR2 is SQIVND in the germline V gene (reference sequence). CDR3 residues: CASSLPGLGVTGELFF. CDR3 DNA: TGTGCCAGTAGCCTACCGGGACTAGGAGTTACCGGGGAGCTGTTTTTT. Full variable domain (remainder filled in from reference TRBV19 and TRBJ2-2): DGGITQSPKYLFRKEGQNVTLSCEQNLNHDAMYWYRQDPGQGLRLIYYSQIVNDFQKGDIAEGYSVSREKKESFPLTVTSAQKNPTAFYLCASSLPGLGVTGELFFGEGSRLTVL.

The DNA for the CDR3 is TGTGCCAGCAGCCAATACGTAAAACTAGCCTCCTACAATGAGCAGTTCTTC. Its protein is CASSQYVKLASYNEQFF. The rearrangement joins TRBV4-2 to TRBJ2-1; D perhaps matches TRBD2 (6 bases). Germline V gene sequence: CDR1 LGHNA, CDR2 YNFKEQ. V shed 2 bases and J shed 0 bases, with 14 bases lying between them. The CDR3 runs to 17 residues.